This T cell receptor (beta chain) was identified during a study of monozygotic twins with cystic fibrosis (TCRdb year 2021). As for the study more broadly: Barcoded libraries were made from three micrograms of fragmented DNA using about 15 PCR cycles. To gauge how much genetics shapes V and J gene usage, the researchers compared TCR beta repertoires both within and across 16 monozygotic twin pairs who have cystic fibrosis. Ten female and six male twin pairs, aged about 2.0 to 36.4 years (median roughly 9.3 years) and mostly children and adolescents, were included in the cohort. Twins were ranked among over a thousand cohort participants for weight-for-height and FEVPerc (FEV1 disease centile) on the day of blood sampling. Data for three of the twin pairs had been reported previously in another context. The research as a whole found: Simpson clonality was generally low (median about 0.0087), which suggests a naive-dominated repertoire, and clonality was higher in the most severely affected patients. Significantly higher nucleotide-identical clonotype sharing was observed within monozygotic CF twin pairs than between unrelated CF individuals (P = 0.000026, Mann-Whitney). The cohort was small, and the number of shared CDR3s showed no association with age, concordance or disease severity. V gene usage was most similar to the co-twin for 13 of 16 pairs, and J usage for 8 of 16 pairs, suggesting genetic constraints.

The junction carries 7 bases between V and J, which are trimmed by 10 bases and 0 bases respectively. Reading from cysteine to phenylalanine, the CDR3 counts 12 amino acids. The retained sequence is limited to the CDR3, 36 bases, with the frame set at the first base. Looking up the germline V gene yields CDR1 ENHRY and CDR2 SYGVKD. Comments on this clone: Its antigen remains undetermined. It has no much larger one-base neighbor in the sample; base qualities were not kept.

Following the manufacturer's instructions, the researchers used the immunoSEQ immune profiling system to amplify TCR beta CDR3 regions via multiplex PCR. An Illumina NextSeq system was used for sequencing. The study's processing was this. Sequence data were processed on the immunoSEQ Analyzer platform, and clonality was computed as the square root of Simpson's index of productive rearrangements. V and J usage similarity was measured by Jensen-Shannon distance, and CDR3 generation probabilities were computed with OLGA. Shared CDR3 sequences were searched in the immuneACCESS database (August 2020) and in VDJdb (December 2020). This is the immuneACCESS table as TCRdb keeps it, with only in-frame sequences that have V and J called. A part of the clones is gone; compared with another copy, unresolved V genes explain less than half, and the rest is unexplained. That table furnishes V, J and clone size, whereas the DNA furnished D and trimming. The sample table holds 20,000 or so clones, of which about 87% were seen once. Around 1.3% of the sample comes from the top ten.

The twin pairs came from the European Cystic Fibrosis Twin and Sibling Study Cohort, which recruited patients from more than 150 CF clinics across 14 European countries. Zygosity and CFTR genotype were confirmed in-house, and zygosity was tested by multiplex PCR of nine short tandem repeat loci. Each twin gave a peripheral blood sample, and clinical parameters were documented on that same day of blood sampling. Genomic DNA was isolated from peripheral blood cells with phenol/chloroform and kept in TE buffer at 4 degrees C. Source material: blood. This chain is built from TRBV10-3 and TRBJ2-4; the D gene lacks a confident call. This receptor was taken from a woman under 40 with cystic fibrosis. The CDR3 region reads CATSLAKNIQYF. The bases are TGTGCCACCTCATTAGCCAAAAACATTCAGTACTTC.